This T cell receptor (beta chain) was retrieved from a study of PD-1 blockade in mismatch repair-deficient tumors. Profiled with immunoSEQ multiplex PCR; TCRdb holds only in-frame clones, not every one. The table lists just under 65,000 clones, approximately 88% of them singletons. The V end lost 8 bases, the J end lost 5 bases, and 12 bases lay between the germline ends. The CDR3 consists of 12 residues. The V gene's germline CDR1 is ENHRY and CDR2 SYGVKD. The receptor was derived from an adult with mismatch repair-deficient cancer. V usage is TRBV10-3 and J usage is TRBJ2-5; D not certain. Specimen: peripheral blood, collected 52 weeks after starting pembrolizumab. This CDR3 reads CAIGMNGETQYF. The CDR3 nucleotides read TGTGCCATCGGGATGAATGGGGAGACCCAGTACTTC.